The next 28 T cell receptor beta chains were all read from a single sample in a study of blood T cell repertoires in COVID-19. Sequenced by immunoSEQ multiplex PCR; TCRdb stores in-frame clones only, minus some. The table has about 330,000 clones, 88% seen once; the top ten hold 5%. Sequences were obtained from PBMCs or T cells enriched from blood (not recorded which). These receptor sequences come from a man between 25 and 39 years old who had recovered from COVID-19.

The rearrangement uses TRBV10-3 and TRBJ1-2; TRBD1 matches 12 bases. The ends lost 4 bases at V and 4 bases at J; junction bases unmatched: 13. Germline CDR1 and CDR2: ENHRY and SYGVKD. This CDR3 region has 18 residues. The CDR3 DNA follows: TGTGCCATCAGTGCCCAAGGGACAGGGGGCAGGTCGGGCTATGGCTACACCTTC. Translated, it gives CAISAQGTGGRSGYGYTF.

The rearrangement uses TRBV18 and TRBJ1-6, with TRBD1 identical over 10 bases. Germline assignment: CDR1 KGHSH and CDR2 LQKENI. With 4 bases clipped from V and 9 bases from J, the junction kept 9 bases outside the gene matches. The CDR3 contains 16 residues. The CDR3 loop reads CASSRTGTGEGSPLHF. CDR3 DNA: TGTGCCAGCTCACGAACCGGGACAGGGGAGGGTTCACCCCTCCACTTT.

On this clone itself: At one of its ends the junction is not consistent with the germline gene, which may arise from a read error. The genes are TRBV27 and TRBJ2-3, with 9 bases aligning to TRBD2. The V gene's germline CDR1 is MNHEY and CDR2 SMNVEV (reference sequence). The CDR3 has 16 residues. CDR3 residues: CASGLYSSGGPDTQYF. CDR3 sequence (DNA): TGTGCCAGCGGTTTATATTCGAGCGGGGGGCCAGATACGCAGTATTTT.

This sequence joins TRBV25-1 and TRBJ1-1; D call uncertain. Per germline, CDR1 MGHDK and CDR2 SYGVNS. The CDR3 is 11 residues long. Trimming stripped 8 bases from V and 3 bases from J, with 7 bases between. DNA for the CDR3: TGTGCCAGCCTAAAAGACACTGAAGCTTTCTTT. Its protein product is CASLKDTEAFF. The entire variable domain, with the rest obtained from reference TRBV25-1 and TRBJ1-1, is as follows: EADIYQTPRYLVIGTGKKITLECSQTMGHDKMYWYQQDPGMELHLIHYSYGVNSTEKGDLSSESTVSRIRTEHFPLTLESARPSHTSQYLCASLKDTEAFFGQGTRLTVV.

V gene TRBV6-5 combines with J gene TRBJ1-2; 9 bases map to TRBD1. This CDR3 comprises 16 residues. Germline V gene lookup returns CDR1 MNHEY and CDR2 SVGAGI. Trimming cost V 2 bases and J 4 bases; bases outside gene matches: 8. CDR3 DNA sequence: TGTGCCAGCAGTTACGGCGGACCGGACAGGGGCTATGGCTACACCTTC. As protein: CASSYGGPDRGYGYTF.

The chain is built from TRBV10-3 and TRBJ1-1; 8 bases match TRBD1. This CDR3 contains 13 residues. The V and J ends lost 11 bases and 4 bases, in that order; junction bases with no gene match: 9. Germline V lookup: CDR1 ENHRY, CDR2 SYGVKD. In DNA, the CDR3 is TGTGCCGCAAATGGCGACAGGGGCACTGAAGCTTTCTTT. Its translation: CAANGDRGTEAFF.

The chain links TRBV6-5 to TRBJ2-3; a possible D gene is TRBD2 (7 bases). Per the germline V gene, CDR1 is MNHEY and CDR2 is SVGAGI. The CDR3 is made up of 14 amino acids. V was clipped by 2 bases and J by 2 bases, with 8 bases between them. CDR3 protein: CASSYRGATDTQYF. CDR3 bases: TGTGCCAGCAGTTACCGGGGGGCCACAGATACGCAGTATTTT.

The CDR3 region has the DNA TGTGCCAGCTCACGTGTCAGGGCCAGCAATCAGCCCCAGCATTTT. Translated, it gives CASSRVRASNQPQHF. The chain recombines TRBV18 with TRBJ1-5; D is possibly TRBD1 (5 bases). The CDR3 consists of 15 residues. The germline gives CDR1 KGHSH, CDR2 LQKENI. Deletions cut 4 bases from V and 1 base from J, with 11 bases between.

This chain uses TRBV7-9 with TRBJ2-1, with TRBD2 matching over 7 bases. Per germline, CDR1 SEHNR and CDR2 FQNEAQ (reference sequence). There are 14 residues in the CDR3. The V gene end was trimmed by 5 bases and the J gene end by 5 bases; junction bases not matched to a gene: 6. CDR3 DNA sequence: TGTGCCAGCAGCCGCGGGGGAATCCACAATGAGCAGTTCTTC. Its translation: CASSRGGIHNEQFF.

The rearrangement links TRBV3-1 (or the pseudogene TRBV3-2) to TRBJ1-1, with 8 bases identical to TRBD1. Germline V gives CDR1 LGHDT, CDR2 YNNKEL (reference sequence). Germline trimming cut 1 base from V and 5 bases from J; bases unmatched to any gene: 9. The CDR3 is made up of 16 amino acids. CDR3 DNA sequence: TGTGCCAGCAGCCAAGTACTCCGGACAGGGAGGACTGAAGCTTTCTTT. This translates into CASSQVLRTGRTEAFF.

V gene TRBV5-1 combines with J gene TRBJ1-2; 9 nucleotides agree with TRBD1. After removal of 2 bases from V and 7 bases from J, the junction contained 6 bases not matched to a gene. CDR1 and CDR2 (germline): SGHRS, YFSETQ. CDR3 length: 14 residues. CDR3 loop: CASSFGQGTAGYTF. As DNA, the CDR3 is TGCGCCAGCAGCTTCGGACAGGGGACGGCTGGCTACACCTTC.

The CDR3 DNA reads as TGCGCCAGCAGCTTGGCCGTCAATACAGGGAACACCGGGGAGCTGTTTTTT. Translated, it gives CASSLAVNTGNTGELFF. The gene calls are TRBV5-1 and TRBJ2-2; D possibly corresponds to TRBD1 (5 bases). From germline, CDR1 is SGHRS and CDR2 YFSETQ. There are 17 residues in the CDR3. V lost 0 bases and J 1 base, leaving 13 bases between the germline ends.

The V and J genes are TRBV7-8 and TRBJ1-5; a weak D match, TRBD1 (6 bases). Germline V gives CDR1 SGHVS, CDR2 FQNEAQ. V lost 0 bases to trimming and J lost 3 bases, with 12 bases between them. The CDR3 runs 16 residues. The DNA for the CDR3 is TGTGCCAGCAGCTTAGCGATGGGACATTCCAATCAGCCCCAGCATTTT. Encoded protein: CASSLAMGHSNQPQHF.

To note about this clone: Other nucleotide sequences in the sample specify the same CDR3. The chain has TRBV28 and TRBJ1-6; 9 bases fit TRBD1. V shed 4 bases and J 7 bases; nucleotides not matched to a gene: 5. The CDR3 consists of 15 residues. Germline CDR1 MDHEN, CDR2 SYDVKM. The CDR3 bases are TGTGCCAGCAGTTCAGGACAGGGGAACAATTCACCCCTCCACTTT. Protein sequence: CASSSGQGNNSPLHF.

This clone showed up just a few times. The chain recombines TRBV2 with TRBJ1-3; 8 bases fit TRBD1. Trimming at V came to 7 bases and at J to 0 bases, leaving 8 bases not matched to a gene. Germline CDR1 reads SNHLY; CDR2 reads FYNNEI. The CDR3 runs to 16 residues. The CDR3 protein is CASKIGQGASGNTIYF. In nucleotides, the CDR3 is TGTGCCAGCAAGATCGGGCAGGGGGCCTCTGGAAACACCATATATTTT.

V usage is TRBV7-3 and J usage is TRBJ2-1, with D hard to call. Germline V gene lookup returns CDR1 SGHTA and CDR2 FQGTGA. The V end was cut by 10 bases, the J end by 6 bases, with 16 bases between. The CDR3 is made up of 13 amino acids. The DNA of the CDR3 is TGTGCCACCTCCCCTCCCGGGTCCAATGAGCAGTTCTTC. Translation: CATSPPGSNEQFF.

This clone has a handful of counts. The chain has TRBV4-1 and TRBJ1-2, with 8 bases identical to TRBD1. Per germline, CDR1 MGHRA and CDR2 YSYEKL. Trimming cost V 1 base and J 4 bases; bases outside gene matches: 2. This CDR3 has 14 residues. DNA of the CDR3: TGCGCCAGCAGCCAAGGGACAGGGACCTATGGCTACACCTTC. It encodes CASSQGTGTYGYTF.

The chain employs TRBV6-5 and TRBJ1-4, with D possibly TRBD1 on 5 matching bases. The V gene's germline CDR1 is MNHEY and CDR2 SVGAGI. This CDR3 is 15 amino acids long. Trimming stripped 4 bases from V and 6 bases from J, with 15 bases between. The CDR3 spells CASSSLGGGDEKLFF. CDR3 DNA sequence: TGTGCCAGCAGTTCCCTGGGGGGGGGAGATGAAAAACTGTTTTTT.

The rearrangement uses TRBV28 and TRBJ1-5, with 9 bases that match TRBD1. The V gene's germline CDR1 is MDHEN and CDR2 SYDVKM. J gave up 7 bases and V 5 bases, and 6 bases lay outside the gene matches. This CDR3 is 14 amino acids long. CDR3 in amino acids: CASSPGTGFQPQHF. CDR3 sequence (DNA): TGTGCCAGCAGTCCCGGGACAGGGTTCCAGCCCCAGCATTTT.

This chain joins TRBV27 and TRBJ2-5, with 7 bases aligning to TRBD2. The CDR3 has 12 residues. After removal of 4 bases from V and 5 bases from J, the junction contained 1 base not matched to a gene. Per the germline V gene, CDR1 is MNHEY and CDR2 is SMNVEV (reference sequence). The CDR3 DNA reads TGTGCCAGCAGTTCCGGGGGGGAGACCCAGTACTTC. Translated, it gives CASSSGGETQYF.

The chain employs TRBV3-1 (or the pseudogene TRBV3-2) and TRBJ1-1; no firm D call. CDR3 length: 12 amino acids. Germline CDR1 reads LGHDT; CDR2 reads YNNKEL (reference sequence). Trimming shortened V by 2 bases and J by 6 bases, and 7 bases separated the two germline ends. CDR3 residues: CASSQRGAEAFF. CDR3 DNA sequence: TGTGCCAGCAGCCAAAGAGGAGCTGAAGCTTTCTTT.

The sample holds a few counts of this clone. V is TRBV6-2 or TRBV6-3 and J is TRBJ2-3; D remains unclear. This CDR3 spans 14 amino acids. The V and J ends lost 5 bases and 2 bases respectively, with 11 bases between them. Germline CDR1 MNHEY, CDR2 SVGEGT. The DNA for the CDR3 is TGTGCCAGCAGTCCCCGTATCCTCACAGATACGCAGTATTTT. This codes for CASSPRILTDTQYF.

This CDR3 reads CATSRLGVPGANVLTF. The CDR3 DNA reads TGTGCCACCAGCAGGCTAGGGGTTCCTGGGGCCAACGTCCTGACTTTC. This chain links TRBV15 with TRBJ2-6; D perhaps matches TRBD1 (5 bases). Germline V gives CDR1 LNHNV, CDR2 YYDKDF (reference sequence). The CDR3 covers 16 residues. Trimming shortened V by 3 bases and J by 2 bases, and 11 bases separated the two germline ends. Complete variable domain (other parts from reference TRBV15 and TRBJ2-6): DAMVIQNPRYQVTQFGKPVTLSCSQTLNHNVMYWYQQKSSQAPKLLFHYYDKDFNNEADTPDNFQSRRPNTSFCFLDIRSPGLGDTAMYLCATSRLGVPGANVLTFGAGSRLTVL.

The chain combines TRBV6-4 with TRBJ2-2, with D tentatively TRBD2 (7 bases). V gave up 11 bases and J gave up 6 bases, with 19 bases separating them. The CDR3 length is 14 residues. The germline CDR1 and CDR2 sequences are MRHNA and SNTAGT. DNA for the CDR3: TGTGCCGGCCATCGCACAGGGAGGGCCGGGGAGCTGTTTTTT. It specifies CAGHRTGRAGELFF.

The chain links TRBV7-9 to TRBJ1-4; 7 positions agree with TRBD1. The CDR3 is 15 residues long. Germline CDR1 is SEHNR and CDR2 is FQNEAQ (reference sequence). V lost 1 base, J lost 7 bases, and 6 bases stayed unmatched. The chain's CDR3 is CASSLEWAGGEKLFF. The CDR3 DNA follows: TGTGCCAGCAGCTTAGAGTGGGCAGGGGGTGAAAAACTGTTTTTT.

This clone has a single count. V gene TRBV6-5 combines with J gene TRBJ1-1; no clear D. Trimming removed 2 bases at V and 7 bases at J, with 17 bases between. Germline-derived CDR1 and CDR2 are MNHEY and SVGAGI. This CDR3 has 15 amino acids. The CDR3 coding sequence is TGTGCCAGCAGTTACAAATCCGGGAGCCCCTATGAAGCTTTCTTT. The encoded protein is CASSYKSGSPYEAFF.

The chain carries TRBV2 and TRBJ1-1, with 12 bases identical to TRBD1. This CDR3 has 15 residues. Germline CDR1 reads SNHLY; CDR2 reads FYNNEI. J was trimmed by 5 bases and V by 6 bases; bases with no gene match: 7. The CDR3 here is CASRQGTGGGTEAFF. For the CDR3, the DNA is TGTGCCAGCAGACAAGGGACAGGGGGCGGGACTGAAGCTTTCTTT.

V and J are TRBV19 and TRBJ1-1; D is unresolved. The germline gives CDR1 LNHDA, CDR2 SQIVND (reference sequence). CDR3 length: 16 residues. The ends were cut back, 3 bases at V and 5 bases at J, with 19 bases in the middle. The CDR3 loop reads CASSMGLKRFETEAFF. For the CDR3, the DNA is TGTGCCAGTAGTATGGGTCTTAAGAGGTTCGAGACTGAAGCTTTCTTT.